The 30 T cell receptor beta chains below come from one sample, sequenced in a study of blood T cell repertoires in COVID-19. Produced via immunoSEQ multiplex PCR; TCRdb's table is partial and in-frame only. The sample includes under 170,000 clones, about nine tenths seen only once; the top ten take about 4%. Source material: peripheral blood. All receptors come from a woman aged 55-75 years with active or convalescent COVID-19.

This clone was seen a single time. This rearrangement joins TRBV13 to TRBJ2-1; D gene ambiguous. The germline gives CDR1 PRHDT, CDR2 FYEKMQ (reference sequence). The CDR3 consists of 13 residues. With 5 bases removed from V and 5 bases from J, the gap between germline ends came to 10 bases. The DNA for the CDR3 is TGTGCCAGCAGCCAAGATCGGGACAATGAGCAGTTCTTC. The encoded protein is CASSQDRDNEQFF.

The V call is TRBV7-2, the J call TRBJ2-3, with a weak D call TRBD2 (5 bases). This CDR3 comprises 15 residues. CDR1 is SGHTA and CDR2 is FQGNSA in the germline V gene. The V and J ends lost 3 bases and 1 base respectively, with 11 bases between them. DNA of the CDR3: TGTGCCAGCAGCTTCTTAAGCGGAGGCACAGATACGCAGTATTTT. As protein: CASSFLSGGTDTQYF.

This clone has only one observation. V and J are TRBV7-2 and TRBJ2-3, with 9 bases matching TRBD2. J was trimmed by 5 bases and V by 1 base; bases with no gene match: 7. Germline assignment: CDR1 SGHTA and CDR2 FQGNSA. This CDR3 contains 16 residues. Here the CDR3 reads CASSLGRGGLGDTQYF. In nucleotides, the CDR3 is TGTGCCAGCAGCTTAGGGCGGGGGGGGCTCGGAGATACGCAGTATTTT.

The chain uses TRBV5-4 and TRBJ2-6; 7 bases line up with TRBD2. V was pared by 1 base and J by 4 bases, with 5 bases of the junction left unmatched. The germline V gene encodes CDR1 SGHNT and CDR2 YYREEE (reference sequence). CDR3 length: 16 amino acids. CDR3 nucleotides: TGTGCCAGCAGCTTGAAGGGAGGGACCGGGGCCAACGTCCTGACTTTC. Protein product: CASSLKGGTGANVLTF.

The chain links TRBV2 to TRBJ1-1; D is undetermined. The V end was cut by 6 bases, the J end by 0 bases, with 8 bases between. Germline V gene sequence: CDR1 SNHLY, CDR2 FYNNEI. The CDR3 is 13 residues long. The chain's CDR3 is CASSTEMNTEAFF. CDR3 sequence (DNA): TGTGCCAGCAGCACAGAAATGAACACTGAAGCTTTCTTT.

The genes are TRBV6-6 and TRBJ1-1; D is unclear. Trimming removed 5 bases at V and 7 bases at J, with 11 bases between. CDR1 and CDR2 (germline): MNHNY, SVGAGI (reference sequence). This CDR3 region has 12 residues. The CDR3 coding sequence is TGTGCCAGCAGTAGAGGGTTGGGTGAAGCTTTCTTT. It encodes CASSRGLGEAFF.

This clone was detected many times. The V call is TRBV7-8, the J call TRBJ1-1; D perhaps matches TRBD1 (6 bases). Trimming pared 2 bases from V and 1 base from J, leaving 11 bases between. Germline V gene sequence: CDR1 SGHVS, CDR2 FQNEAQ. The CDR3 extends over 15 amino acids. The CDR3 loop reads CASSLTEQGNTEAFF. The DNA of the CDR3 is TGTGCCAGCAGCTTAACCGAACAGGGGAACACTGAAGCTTTCTTT.

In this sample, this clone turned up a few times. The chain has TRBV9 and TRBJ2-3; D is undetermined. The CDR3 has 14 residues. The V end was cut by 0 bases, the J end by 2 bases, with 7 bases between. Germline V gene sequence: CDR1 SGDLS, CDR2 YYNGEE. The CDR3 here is CASSVGRITDTQYF. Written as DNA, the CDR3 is TGTGCCAGCAGCGTAGGCAGGATCACAGATACGCAGTATTTT.

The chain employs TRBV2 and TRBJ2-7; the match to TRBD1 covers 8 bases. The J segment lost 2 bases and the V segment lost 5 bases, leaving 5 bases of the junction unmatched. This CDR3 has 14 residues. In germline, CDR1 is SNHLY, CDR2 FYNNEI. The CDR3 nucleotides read TGTGCCAGCAGTTGGGGGACAGGCACCTACGAGCAGTACTTC. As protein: CASSWGTGTYEQYF.

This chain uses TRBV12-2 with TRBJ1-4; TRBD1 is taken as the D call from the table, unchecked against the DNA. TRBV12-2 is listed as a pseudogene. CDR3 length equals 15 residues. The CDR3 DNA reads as TGTGCAAGTCGCTTATCCGACAGGGGAGGTGAAAAACTGTTTTTT. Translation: CASRLSDRGGEKLFF.

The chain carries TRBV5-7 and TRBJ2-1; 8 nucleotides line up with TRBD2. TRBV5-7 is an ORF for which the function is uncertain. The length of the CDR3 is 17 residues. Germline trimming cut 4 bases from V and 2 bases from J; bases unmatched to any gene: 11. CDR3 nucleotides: TGTGCCAGCAGCCCCGTCGCCCAGCGGGGGACCTACAATGAGCAGTTCTTC. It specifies CASSPVAQRGTYNEQFF.

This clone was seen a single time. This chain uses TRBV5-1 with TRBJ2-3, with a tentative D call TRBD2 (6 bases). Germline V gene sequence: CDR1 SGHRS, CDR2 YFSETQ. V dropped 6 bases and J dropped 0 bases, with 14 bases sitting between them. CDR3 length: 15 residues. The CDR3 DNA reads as TGCGCCAGCACCCGGGACTCGACTAGCACAGATACGCAGTATTTT. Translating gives CASTRDSTSTDTQYF.

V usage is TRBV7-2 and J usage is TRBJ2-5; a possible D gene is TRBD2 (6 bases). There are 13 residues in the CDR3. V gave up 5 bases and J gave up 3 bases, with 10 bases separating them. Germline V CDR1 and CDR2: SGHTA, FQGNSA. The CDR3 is CASSRRREETQYF. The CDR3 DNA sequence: TGTGCCAGCAGCCGGCGGAGGGAAGAGACCCAGTACTTC.

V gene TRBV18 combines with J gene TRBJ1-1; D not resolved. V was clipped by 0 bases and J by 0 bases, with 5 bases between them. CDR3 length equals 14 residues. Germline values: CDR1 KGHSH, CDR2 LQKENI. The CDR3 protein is CASSPPSMNTEAFF. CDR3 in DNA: TGTGCCAGCTCACCACCCAGTATGAACACTGAAGCTTTCTTT.

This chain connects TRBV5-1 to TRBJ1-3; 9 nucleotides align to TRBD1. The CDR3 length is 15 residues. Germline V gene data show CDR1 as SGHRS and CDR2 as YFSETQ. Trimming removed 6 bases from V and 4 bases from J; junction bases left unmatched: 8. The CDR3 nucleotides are TGCGCCAGCACCCTAGACAGGGGGACAGGAAACACCATATATTTT. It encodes CASTLDRGTGNTIYF. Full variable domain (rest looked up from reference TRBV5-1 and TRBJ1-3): KAGVTQTPRYLIKTRGQQVTLSCSPISGHRSVSWYQQTPGQGLQFLFEYFSETQRNKGNFPGRFSGRQFSNSRSEMNVSTLELGDSALYLCASTLDRGTGNTIYFGEGSWLTVV.

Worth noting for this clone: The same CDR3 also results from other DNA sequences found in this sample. The CDR3: CASSPGQGAYEQYF. The DNA of the CDR3 is TGTGCCAGCTCACCCGGACAGGGGGCGTACGAGCAGTACTTC. The V call is TRBV18, the J call TRBJ2-7; TRBD1 matches at 11 bases. With 3 bases clipped from V and 4 bases from J, the junction kept 2 bases outside the gene matches. This CDR3 region has 14 residues. Germline lookup yields CDR1 KGHSH and CDR2 LQKENI.

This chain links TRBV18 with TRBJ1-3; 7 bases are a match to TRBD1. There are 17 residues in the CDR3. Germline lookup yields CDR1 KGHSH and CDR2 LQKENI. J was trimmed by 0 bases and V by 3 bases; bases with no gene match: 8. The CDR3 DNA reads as TGTGCCAGCTCACCCTTATCAGGACAGGACTCTGGAAACACCATATATTTT. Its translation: CASSPLSGQDSGNTIYF.

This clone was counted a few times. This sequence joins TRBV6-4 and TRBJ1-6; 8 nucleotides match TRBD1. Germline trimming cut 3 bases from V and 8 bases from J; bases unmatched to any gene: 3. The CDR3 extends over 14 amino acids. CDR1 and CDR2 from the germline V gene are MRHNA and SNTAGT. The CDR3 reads CASSETGVDSPLHF. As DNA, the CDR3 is TGTGCCAGCAGTGAGACAGGGGTTGATTCACCCCTCCACTTT.

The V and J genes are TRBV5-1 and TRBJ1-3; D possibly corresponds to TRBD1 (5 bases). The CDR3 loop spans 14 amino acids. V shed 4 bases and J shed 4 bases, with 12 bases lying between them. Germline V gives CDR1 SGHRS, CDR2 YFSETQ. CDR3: CASSPSGGGNTIYF. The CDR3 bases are TGCGCCAGCAGCCCCTCTGGGGGGGGAAACACCATATATTTT.

DNA of the CDR3: TGCGCCAGCAGCTTGGCCCTGGAGACCCAGTACTTC. The encoded protein is CASSLALETQYF. This sequence joins TRBV5-1 and TRBJ2-5; D uncertain. The CDR3 is 12 amino acids. Germline V gene sequence: CDR1 SGHRS, CDR2 YFSETQ. V lost 0 bases and J 5 bases, leaving 5 bases between the germline ends.

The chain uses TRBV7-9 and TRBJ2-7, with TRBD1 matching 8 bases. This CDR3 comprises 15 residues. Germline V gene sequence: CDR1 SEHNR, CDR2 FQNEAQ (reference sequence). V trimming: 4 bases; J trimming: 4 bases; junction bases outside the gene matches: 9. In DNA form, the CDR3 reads TGTGCCAGCAGCTCTGGACAGGGAGTGAGGTACGAGCAGTACTTC. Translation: CASSSGQGVRYEQYF. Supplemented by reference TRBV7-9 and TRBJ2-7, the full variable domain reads DTGVSQNPRHKITKRGQNVTFRCDPISEHNRLYWYRQTLGQGPEFLTYFQNEAQLEKSRLLSDRFSAERPKGSFSTLEIQRTEQGDSAMYLCASSSGQGVRYEQYFGPGTRLTVT.

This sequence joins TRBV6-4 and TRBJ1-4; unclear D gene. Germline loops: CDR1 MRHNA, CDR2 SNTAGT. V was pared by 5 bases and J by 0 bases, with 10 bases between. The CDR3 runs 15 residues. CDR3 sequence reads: CASSPTDATNEKLFF. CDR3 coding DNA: TGTGCCAGCAGTCCCACAGACGCAACTAATGAAAAACTGTTTTTT.

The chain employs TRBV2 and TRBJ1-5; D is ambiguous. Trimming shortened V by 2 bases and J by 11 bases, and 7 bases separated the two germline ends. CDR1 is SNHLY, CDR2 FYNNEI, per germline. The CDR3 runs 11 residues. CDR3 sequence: CASSEQRAQHF. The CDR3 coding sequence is TGTGCCAGCAGTGAACAGCGCGCCCAGCATTTT.

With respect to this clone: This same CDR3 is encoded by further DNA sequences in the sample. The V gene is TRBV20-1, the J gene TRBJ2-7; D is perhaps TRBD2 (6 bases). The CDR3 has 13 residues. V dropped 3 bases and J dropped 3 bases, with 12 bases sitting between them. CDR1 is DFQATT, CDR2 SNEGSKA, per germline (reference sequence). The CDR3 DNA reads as TGCAGTGCTAGTGGTGGGGGAGGCTACGAGCAGTACTTC. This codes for CSASGGGGYEQYF.

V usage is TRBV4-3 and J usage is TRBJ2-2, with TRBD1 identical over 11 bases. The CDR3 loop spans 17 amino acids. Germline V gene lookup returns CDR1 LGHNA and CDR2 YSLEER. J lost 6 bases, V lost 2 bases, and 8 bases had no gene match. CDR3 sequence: CASSQPGTGGISGELFF. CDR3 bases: TGCGCCAGCAGCCAACCAGGGACAGGGGGGATTTCCGGGGAGCTGTTTTTT.

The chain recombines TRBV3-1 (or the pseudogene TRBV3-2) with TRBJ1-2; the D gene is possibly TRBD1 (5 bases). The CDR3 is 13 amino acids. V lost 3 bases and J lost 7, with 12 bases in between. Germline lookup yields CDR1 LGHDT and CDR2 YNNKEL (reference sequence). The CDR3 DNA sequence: TGTGCCAGCAGCCAGGGAGGGGCCGGTGGCTACACCTTC. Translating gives CASSQGGAGGYTF.

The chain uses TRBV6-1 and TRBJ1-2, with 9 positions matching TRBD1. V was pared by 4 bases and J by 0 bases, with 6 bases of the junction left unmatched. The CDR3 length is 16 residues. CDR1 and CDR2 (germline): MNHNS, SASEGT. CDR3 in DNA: TGTGCCAGCAGTGCCGGGACAGGGATAGCTAACTATGGCTACACCTTC. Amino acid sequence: CASSAGTGIANYGYTF.

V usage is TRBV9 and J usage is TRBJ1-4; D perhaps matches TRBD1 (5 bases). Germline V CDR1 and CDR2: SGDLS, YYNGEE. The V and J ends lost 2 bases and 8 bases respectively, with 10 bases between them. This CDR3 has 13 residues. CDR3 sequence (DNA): TGTGCCAGCAGCGTCCAGGGTGGGGAAAAACTGTTTTTT. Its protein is CASSVQGGEKLFF.

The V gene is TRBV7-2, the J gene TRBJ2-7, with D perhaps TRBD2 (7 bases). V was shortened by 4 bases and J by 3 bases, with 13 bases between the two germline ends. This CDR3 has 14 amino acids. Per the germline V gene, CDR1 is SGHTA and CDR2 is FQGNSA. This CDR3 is CASSWSGTNYEQYF. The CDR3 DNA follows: TGTGCCAGCAGCTGGAGCGGGACAAACTACGAGCAGTACTTC.

As DNA, the CDR3 is TGTGCCAGCAGCGCACAGGGAACTAGCACAGATACGCAGTATTTT. Its protein product is CASSAQGTSTDTQYF. V gene TRBV9 combines with J gene TRBJ2-3, with D tentatively TRBD1 (6 bases). Germline-derived CDR1 and CDR2 are SGDLS and YYNGEE. V lost 3 bases and J 0 bases, leaving 11 bases between the germline ends. This CDR3 spans 15 amino acids.